This TCR beta chain was retrieved from a study of shared T cell receptors in the human thymus. Clones were read by immunoSEQ multiplex PCR, and TCRdb kept only the in-frame ones, dropping some. This sample has about 730,000 clones, with 80% to 90% found just once. The V gene end was trimmed by 11 bases and the J gene end by 2 bases; junction bases not matched to a gene: 3. In germline, CDR1 is MNHEY, CDR2 SMNVEV (reference sequence). This CDR3 is built from 12 residues. The same specimen was also included in a second study, on human thymus T cells. That paper notes: As related research reported, thymic repertoires overlapped highly among unrelated individuals.

Source material: thymocytes. The chain is built from TRBV27 and TRBJ2-1, with 7 nucleotides matching TRBD2. The clonotype originates from a girl in the first two years of life with a congenital heart defect. CDR3 coding DNA: TGTGCCTGCGGGGGACCCTACAATGAGCAGTTCTTC. Its translation is CACGGPYNEQFF.